The 5 T cell receptor beta chains reported below all come from one sample, sequenced in a study of identical twins. TCRdb used MiXCR to reprocess the 5' RACE reads, holding one entry per CDR3 protein. The repertoire holds under 900,000 distinct CDR3 sequences, with approximately 13% as singletons. A further study also used this sample, focusing on yellow fever vaccine responses in identical twins.

The sequenced sample consisted of PBMCs. The receptors derive from a woman aged 18-29 years in good health.

This clonotype was picked up many times. The chain couples TRBV12-3 or TRBV12-4 to TRBJ2-1, with 7 bases that match TRBD2. The CDR3 consists of 15 residues. Trimming at V came to 10 bases and at J to 7 bases, leaving 16 bases not matched to a gene. The CDR3 protein is CAIQVGEGSFNEQFF. In DNA form, the CDR3 reads TGTGCCATTCAAGTCGGGGAGGGGTCCTTTAATGAGCAGTTCTTC.

In this sample, this clonotype turned up a few times. This may arise from a read error, as a much more abundant clone is one base away. The rearrangement uses TRBV12-3 or TRBV12-4 and TRBJ2-1; no clear D gene. CDR3 length: 12 residues. V dropped 1 base and J dropped 8 bases, with 6 bases sitting between them. CDR3 loop: CASSLEYHEQFF. In DNA form, the CDR3 reads TGTGCCAGCAGTTTAGAGTACCATGAGCAGTTCTTC.

This clonotype was detected once. The chain employs TRBV28 and TRBJ1-5; 9 positions match TRBD1. This CDR3 has 16 residues. Trimming cost V 5 bases and J 4 bases; bases outside gene matches: 9. Germline V gene sequence: CDR1 MDHEN, CDR2 SYDVKM. CDR3 region: CASSLGTGKINQPQHF. In DNA, the CDR3 is TGTGCCAGCAGTCTCGGGACAGGGAAGATTAATCAGCCCCAGCATTTT.

This sequence joins TRBV3-1 and TRBJ2-5; the match to TRBD2 covers 7 bases. Trimming took 0 bases from V and 5 from J; bases not matched to a gene: 9. This CDR3 spans 16 amino acids. Germline V gene sequence: CDR1 LGHDT, CDR2 YNNKEL (reference sequence). The CDR3 region is CASSQEASWGGETQYF. CDR3 nucleotide sequence: TGTGCCAGCAGCCAAGAGGCTAGCTGGGGAGGGGAGACCCAGTACTTC.

Details on this clonotype: This may come from a read error, since a much larger clone is one base off. The chain recombines TRBV29-1 with TRBJ2-7; 10 bases map to TRBD1. Germline-derived CDR1 and CDR2 are SQVTM and ANQGSEA. The CDR3 consists of 13 residues. V was clipped by 4 bases and J by 7 bases; unmatched bases: 7. Here the CDR3 reads CSVGRDRGGEQYF. DNA for the CDR3: TGCAGCGTTGGTAGGGACAGGGGAGGGGAGCAGTACTTC.